The 19 T cell receptor beta chains listed next were all sequenced from one sample in a study of blood T cells in healthy people across ages. It was with a sample-barcoded 5' primer and a J-beta primer mix that a second PCR of about 7 to 12 cycles was run. TCRdb itself ran the 5' RACE reads through MiXCR, one entry per CDR3 protein. The repertoire holds around 1.7 million distinct CDR3 sequences, with approximately 30% as singletons. The specimen sequenced was blood. These receptors all stem from a woman in her 30s in good health.

The CDR3 region has the DNA TGTGCCAGCAGCCCAATTTCACGGGACAGCGTAATCCAAGAGACCCAGTTCTTC. Protein product: CASSPISRDSVIQETQFF. The chain uses TRBV3-1 and TRBJ2-5, with 7 bases lining up with TRBD1. Near its end, the DNA agrees better with TRBJ2-1, so the J call may be wrong. CDR1 is LGHDT and CDR2 is YNNKEL in the germline V gene (reference sequence). The CDR3 totals 18 residues.

This clonotype was found many times. This chain links TRBV12-3 or TRBV12-4 with TRBJ2-5; 9 nucleotides agree with TRBD2. The CDR3 runs to 15 residues. Losses at the gene ends were 5 bases for V and 2 bases for J; bases not matched to a gene: 6. For the CDR3, the DNA is TGTGCCAGCAGTCCAGAAGCGGGGGGTCAAGAGACCCAGTACTTC. Translation gives CASSPEAGGQETQYF.

This clonotype was seen a few times. The rearrangement joins TRBV20-1 to TRBJ1-1; D gene unclear. There are 13 residues in the CDR3. From germline, CDR1 is DFQATT and CDR2 SNEGSKA (reference sequence). V lost 6 bases to trimming and J lost 0 bases, with 11 bases between them. CDR3 protein: CSAGRNMNTEAFF. The CDR3 bases are TGCAGTGCAGGGCGGAATATGAACACTGAAGCTTTCTTT.

This clonotype has a count of ten or more. Compared with germline, one end of the junction differs, possibly owing to a read error. The chain employs TRBV9 and TRBJ2-7, with D possibly TRBD2 on 6 matching bases. The germline V gene encodes CDR1 SGDLS and CDR2 YYNGEE. The CDR3 is made up of 13 amino acids. The CDR3 loop reads CASSVGTPYEQYF. The CDR3 DNA reads TGCGCCAGCAGCGTCGGGACTCCTTACGAGCAGTACTTC. Based on the CDR3 plus reference TRBV9 and TRBJ2-7, the full variable domain is DSGVTQTPKHLITATGQRVTLRCSPRSGDLSVYWYQQSLDQGLQFLIQYYNGEERAKGNILERFSAQQFPDLHSELNLSSLELGDSALYFCASSVGTPYEQYFGPGTRLTVT.

Comment on this clonotype: A read error may be the cause here, since a much bigger clone is one base away. V usage is TRBV10-2 and J usage is TRBJ2-1, with 7 bases aligning to TRBD2. With 4 bases clipped from V and 13 bases from J, the junction kept 13 bases outside the gene matches. This CDR3 region has 14 residues. The germline V gene has CDR1 WSHSY and CDR2 SAAADI. In nucleotides, the CDR3 is TGCGCCAGCAGTGCATGGGAGGGCCCAGAGACCCAGTTCTTC. As protein: CASSAWEGPETQFF.

This clonotype was recorded a few times. The chain joins TRBV3-1 to TRBJ2-5; D perhaps matches TRBD2 (6 bases). Germline lookup yields CDR1 LGHDT and CDR2 YNNKEL (reference sequence). The CDR3 runs 12 residues. V was shortened by 2 bases and J by 13 bases, with 14 bases between the two germline ends. The CDR3 DNA reads TGTGCCAGCAGCCAATTGACCGGGGGTGGGTACTTC. It is translated as CASSQLTGGGYF.

The chain combines TRBV29-1 with TRBJ2-7, with 8 bases identical to TRBD1. After removal of 0 bases from V and 1 base from J, the junction contained 8 bases not matched to a gene. From germline, CDR1 is SQVTM and CDR2 ANQGSEA. The CDR3 is 16 residues long. This CDR3 is CSVEDPGDRQSYEQYF. DNA of the CDR3: TGCAGCGTTGAAGATCCGGGGGACAGGCAGTCCTACGAGCAGTACTTC.

This clonotype came up once. Lacking the conserved final phenylalanine or tryptophan, this CDR3 likely reflects a read error. The chain links TRBV9 to TRBJ2-5; the match to TRBD2 covers 11 bases. Trimming at V came to 4 bases and at J to 0 bases, leaving 5 bases not matched to a gene. The CDR3 is 16 residues long. Germline lookup yields CDR1 SGDLS and CDR2 YYNGEE. The CDR3 loop reads CASSSRTSGYQETQYV. The DNA for the CDR3 is TGTGCCAGCAGCTCTCGGACTAGCGGGTACCAAGAGACCCAGTACGTC.

This clonotype was recorded a few times. CDR3 DNA sequence: TGTGCCAGCAGCTTTAATCAACGGGGTAAACTGTTTTTT. Amino acid sequence: CASSFNQRGKLFF. The chain is built from TRBV7-8 and TRBJ1-4; D is unresolved. CDR1 is SGHVS and CDR2 is FQNEAQ in the germline V gene. CDR3 size: 13 residues. V was cut by 3 bases and J by 11 bases, with 13 bases left in between. Full variable domain (rest looked up from reference TRBV7-8 and TRBJ1-4): GAGVSQSPRYKVAKRGQDVALRCDPISGHVSLFWYQQALGQGPEFLTYFQNEAQLDKSGLPSDRFFAERPEGSVSTLKIQRTQQEDSAVYLCASSFNQRGKLFFGSGTQLSVL.

The chain links TRBV6-2 or TRBV6-3 to TRBJ2-2; D is perhaps TRBD1 or TRBD2 (5 bases each). In germline, CDR1 is MNHEY, CDR2 SVGEGT. The CDR3 consists of 15 residues. Trimming took off 6 bases at V and 3 bases at J, with 14 bases between the two ends. CDR3 amino acids: CASSRERGDTGELFF. CDR3 in DNA: TGTGCCAGCAGCCGGGAAAGGGGCGACACCGGGGAGCTGTTTTTT.

The chain has TRBV20-1 and TRBJ2-1, with 8 bases that match TRBD2. The germline CDR1 and CDR2 sequences are DFQATT and SNEGSKA (reference sequence). This CDR3 is 15 amino acids long. Trimming removed 5 bases from V and 0 bases from J; junction bases left unmatched: 6. CDR3 sequence reads: CSALRGGGSYNEQFF. In DNA, the CDR3 is TGCAGTGCTCTCCGGGGGGGCGGCTCCTACAATGAGCAGTTCTTC.

This clonotype has only a few counts. In DNA form, the CDR3 reads TGCAGTGCTAGGGAACAGGTTTACGAGCAGTACTTC. Protein sequence: CSAREQVYEQYF. J is TRBJ2-5 and V is TRBV20-1, with D possibly being TRBD1 (5 bases). Judging by the DNA end, TRBJ2-7 fits better; the J call may be wrong. Germline V gives CDR1 DFQATT, CDR2 SNEGSKA (reference sequence). This CDR3 has 12 residues.

The V call is TRBV5-1, the J call TRBJ1-1; D remains unclear. The CDR3 loop spans 12 amino acids. The V end was cut by 2 bases, the J end by 4 bases, with 6 bases between. Germline V CDR1 and CDR2: SGHRS, YFSETQ. In DNA form, the CDR3 reads TGCGCCAGCAGCTTTTCCCCCACTGAAGCTTTCTTT. Protein: CASSFSPTEAFF.

The chain couples TRBV20-1 to TRBJ2-5, with a tentative D call TRBD1 (5 bases). Trimming cost V 7 bases and J 3 bases, with 12 bases left between them. Germline V gene lookup returns CDR1 DFQATT and CDR2 SNEGSKA (reference sequence). The CDR3 length is 12 residues. CDR3 protein: CSGQNDKETQYF. CDR3 bases: TGCAGTGGACAGAACGACAAAGAGACCCAGTACTTC.

The CDR3 is CASSEGGLAWDTQYF. CDR3 nucleotides: TGTGCCAGCAGTGAAGGAGGGCTAGCGTGGGATACGCAGTATTTT. The chain employs TRBV2 and TRBJ2-3; TRBD2 is a possible D gene (6 bases). The V end lost 1 base, the J end lost 6 bases, and 14 bases lay between the germline ends. The CDR3 sequence is 15 residues long. Looked up from germline, CDR1 is SNHLY and CDR2 is FYNNEI. The full variable domain, its missing parts supplied by reference TRBV2 and TRBJ2-3, is EPEVTQTPSHQVTQMGQEVILRCVPISNHLYFYWYRQILGQKVEFLVSFYNNEISEKSEIFDDQFSVERPDGSNFTLKIRSTKLEDSAMYFCASSEGGLAWDTQYFGPGTRLTVL.

The genes are TRBV29-1 and TRBJ1-1, with unresolved D. CDR3 length: 14 residues. V lost 5 bases and J 4 bases, leaving 17 bases between the germline ends. CDR1 and CDR2 (germline): SQVTM, ANQGSEA. The CDR3 spells CSVMLQTLFTEAFF. CDR3 bases: TGCAGCGTTATGCTGCAGACGTTGTTCACTGAAGCTTTCTTT.

This clonotype was seen repeatedly, ten times or more. The rearrangement uses TRBV7-2 and TRBJ1-4; D ambiguous. CDR1 SGHTA and CDR2 FQGNSA come from the germline V gene. The CDR3 length is 17 residues. The V end was cut by 5 bases, the J end by 3 bases, with 19 bases between. CDR3 sequence (DNA): TGTGCCAGCAGCGGGAGGAATGTGGGCTCGGCTAATGAAAAACTGTTTTTT. It translates to CASSGRNVGSANEKLFF.

The chain carries TRBV28 and TRBJ1-1, with TRBD1 matching 9 bases. J lost 10 bases, V lost 0 bases, and 6 bases had no gene match. Germline values: CDR1 MDHEN, CDR2 SYDVKM. CDR3 size: 14 residues. The CDR3: CASSLWTGGDGAFF. CDR3 nucleotide sequence: TGTGCCAGCAGTTTATGGACAGGGGGAGACGGAGCTTTCTTT.

This clonotype was seen many times. The gene calls are TRBV5-1 and TRBJ2-1, with a possible D match to TRBD1 (5 bases). Trimming stripped 4 bases from V and 2 bases from J, with 10 bases between. Germline V gene lookup returns CDR1 SGHRS and CDR2 YFSETQ. This CDR3 is 14 amino acids long. CDR3 sequence (DNA): TGCGCCAGCAGCCGGAAGGACACCTACAATGAGCAGTTCTTC. It is translated as CASSRKDTYNEQFF.